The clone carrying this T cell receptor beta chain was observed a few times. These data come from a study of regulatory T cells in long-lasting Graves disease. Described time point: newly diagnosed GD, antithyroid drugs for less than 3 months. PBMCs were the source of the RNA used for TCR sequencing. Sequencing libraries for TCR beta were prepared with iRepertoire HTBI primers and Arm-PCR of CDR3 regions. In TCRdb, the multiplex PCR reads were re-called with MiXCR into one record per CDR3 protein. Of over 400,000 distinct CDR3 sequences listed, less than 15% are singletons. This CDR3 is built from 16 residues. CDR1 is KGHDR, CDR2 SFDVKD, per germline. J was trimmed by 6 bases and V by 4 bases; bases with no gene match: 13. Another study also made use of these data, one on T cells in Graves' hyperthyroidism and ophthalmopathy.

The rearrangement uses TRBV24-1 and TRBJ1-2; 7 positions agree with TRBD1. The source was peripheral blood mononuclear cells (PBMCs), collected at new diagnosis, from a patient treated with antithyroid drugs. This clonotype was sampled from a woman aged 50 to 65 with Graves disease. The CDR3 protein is CATSDQTGKEMNGYTF. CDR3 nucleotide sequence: TGTGCCACCAGTGACCAGACAGGGAAGGAAATGAATGGCTACACCTTC.